The 32 T cell receptor beta chains below all came from one sample that was sequenced in a study of metastatic and nonmetastatic thyroid tumors. All patients reached thyroid surgery having received no treatment beforehand. TCRdb re-processed the PCR reads through MiXCR. The data show 15,000 to 20,000 clones, more than 25% seen once. The sequencing input was tumor tissue. The receptors were gathered from a female donor with papillary thyroid cancer or a benign thyroid nodule (not recorded which). Some clones in this sample may be carry-over from other donors' samples.

The rearrangement links TRBV28 to TRBJ2-7; 8 bases match TRBD2. Per the germline V gene, CDR1 is MDHEN and CDR2 is SYDVKM. V was pared by 6 bases and J by 3 bases, with 10 bases of the junction left unmatched. The CDR3 is made up of 15 amino acids. CDR3: CASRTRGSGNYEQYF. DNA of the CDR3: TGTGCCAGCAGGACTCGGGGTAGCGGGAACTACGAGCAGTACTTC.

Many counts were recorded for this clone. This chain links TRBV7-6 with TRBJ2-3; D call uncertain. The CDR3 consists of 18 residues. V lost 4 bases to trimming and J lost 4 bases, with 24 bases between them. CDR1 and CDR2 (germline): SGHVS, FNYEAQ. The CDR3 loop is CASSSATFVSKAPDTQYF. The CDR3 coding sequence is TGTGCCAGCAGCTCGGCTACCTTTGTTAGCAAGGCCCCAGATACGCAGTATTTT.

The chain uses TRBV10-2 and TRBJ2-2; D remains ambiguous. Germline CDR1 WSHSY, CDR2 SAAADI. This CDR3 comprises 11 residues. Trimming cost V 6 bases and J 3 bases, with 2 bases left between them. The CDR3 nucleotides read TGCGCCAGCAGGGACACCGGGGAGCTGTTTTTT. Translated: CASRDTGELFF.

This clone has more than one count but fewer than ten. The V and J genes are TRBV24-1 and TRBJ2-6; 7 nucleotides match TRBD1. The CDR3 is 16 residues long. V lost 2 bases and J lost 0; bases outside the gene matches: 0. Germline loops: CDR1 KGHDR, CDR2 SFDVKD. The chain's CDR3 is CATSDWDSSGANVLTF. CDR3 nucleotide sequence: TGTGCCACCAGTGATTGGGACAGCTCTGGGGCCAACGTCCTGACTTTC.

This clone has a handful of counts. The rearrangement joins TRBV5-1 to TRBJ2-1, with TRBD2 as a possible D gene (7 bases). Trimming shortened V by 3 bases and J by 2 bases, and 15 bases separated the two germline ends. Germline CDR1 and CDR2: SGHRS and YFSETQ. The CDR3 totals 16 residues. The CDR3 region has the DNA TGCGCCAGCAGCTACGCAGAGGGGGGGGCCTACAATGAGCAGTTCTTC. Its translation: CASSYAEGGAYNEQFF.

By its share, this clone is medium-sized. For the CDR3, the DNA is TGTGCCAGCAGACCCGGGACTAGCTCCGATGAGCAGTTCTTC. Amino acid sequence: CASRPGTSSDEQFF. The V and J genes are TRBV12-3 or TRBV12-4 and TRBJ2-1, with TRBD2 identical over 9 bases. The CDR3 runs 14 residues. Trimming cost V 6 bases and J 8 bases; bases outside gene matches: 8.

The CDR3 protein is CASSLQWGTANEKLFF. In nucleotides, the CDR3 is TGTGCCAGCAGCTTACAGTGGGGGACGGCTAATGAAAAACTGTTTTTT. This chain uses TRBV11-2 with TRBJ1-4; perhaps TRBD1 as D (5 bases). V was cut by 2 bases and J by 3 bases, with 13 bases left in between. The CDR3 runs to 16 residues. CDR1 SGHAT and CDR2 FQNNGV come from the germline V gene.

This clone was seen repeatedly, ten times or more. A read error may produce the germline difference seen at one junction end. The chain recombines TRBV19 with TRBJ2-6, with D possibly being TRBD1 (6 bases). This CDR3 comprises 16 residues. Germline V gene data show CDR1 as LNHDA and CDR2 as SQIVND (reference sequence). The CDR3 bases are TGTGCCAGTAGTATAGACCCAACAGGGTTTGCCACCGTCCTGACTTTC. Translation gives CASSIDPTGFATVLTF.

This clone was seen a few times. The CDR3 spells CASTTMGRVSYGYTF. Written as DNA, the CDR3 is TGTGCCAGCACCACAATGGGGAGGGTGAGCTATGGCTACACCTTC. The rearrangement joins TRBV12-3 or TRBV12-4 to TRBJ1-2; D unresolved. Trimming took 7 bases from V and 4 from J, leaving 19 bases between them. This CDR3 has 15 amino acids.

The sample holds many counts of this clone. The chain combines TRBV5-1 with TRBJ1-4; D might be TRBD1 (6 bases). The CDR3 length is 16 residues. Trimming took off 1 base at V and 4 bases at J, with 14 bases between the two ends. Germline V gene sequence: CDR1 SGHRS, CDR2 YFSETQ. CDR3 sequence reads: CASSLTGGAVNEKLFF. In DNA form, the CDR3 reads TGCGCCAGCAGCTTGACCGGGGGGGCCGTTAATGAAAAACTGTTTTTT.

This clone was observed many times. The chain has TRBV7-9 and TRBJ2-3; D call uncertain. V dropped 5 bases and J dropped 6 bases, with 6 bases sitting between them. Per the germline V gene, CDR1 is SEHNR and CDR2 is FQNEAQ (reference sequence). The CDR3 spans 11 residues. CDR3 sequence (DNA): TGTGCCAGCAGCCCGCAGGATACGCAGTATTTT. Its translation: CASSPQDTQYF.

The J gene is TRBJ1-2, the V gene TRBV7-3; weak D call: TRBD1 (5 bases). The CDR3 runs to 14 residues. Germline CDR1 reads SGHTA; CDR2 reads FQGTGA. V lost 2 bases and J 4 bases, leaving 11 bases between the germline ends. Here the CDR3 reads CASSLGGDLYGYTF. CDR3 nucleotides: TGTGCCAGCAGCTTAGGGGGAGATCTCTATGGCTACACCTTC.

This clone was seen ten or more times. This chain connects TRBV24-1 to TRBJ1-1; D not certain. The CDR3 totals 12 residues. Germline CDR1 and CDR2: KGHDR and SFDVKD. V was shortened by 7 bases and J by 1 base, with 6 bases between the two germline ends. CDR3 DNA sequence: TGTGCCACCAGGGGATCGAACACTGAAGCTTTCTTT. The encoded protein is CATRGSNTEAFF.

This clone was seen more than once but under ten times. The chain carries TRBV11-2 and TRBJ2-1; D may be TRBD1 (6 bases). Trimming took 5 bases from V and 8 from J, leaving 10 bases between them. Germline V gives CDR1 SGHAT, CDR2 FQNNGV. The CDR3 covers 12 residues. CDR3 sequence: CASSPTGYEQFF. In DNA, the CDR3 is TGTGCCAGCAGCCCAACAGGGTATGAGCAGTTCTTC.

This clone is medium-sized (0.01 to 0.1%). The chain carries TRBV6-6 and TRBJ2-5; 13 bases match TRBD2. This CDR3 has 19 residues. Trimming removed 6 bases from V and 3 bases from J; junction bases left unmatched: 16. Germline V gives CDR1 MNHNY, CDR2 SVGAGI (reference sequence). The CDR3 spells CASSQNDPGLAGVKETQYF. The DNA for the CDR3 is TGTGCCAGCAGCCAAAATGACCCAGGACTAGCGGGAGTAAAAGAGACCCAGTACTTC.

The J gene is TRBJ2-7, the V gene TRBV6-1; 8 bases match TRBD1. The germline V gene encodes CDR1 MNHNS and CDR2 SASEGT. This CDR3 is 14 amino acids long. Losses at the gene ends were 7 bases for V and 2 bases for J; bases not matched to a gene: 7. CDR3 loop: CASTPDRAAYEQYF. CDR3 nucleotides: TGTGCCAGCACCCCGGACAGGGCCGCCTACGAGCAGTACTTC.

This chain links TRBV27 with TRBJ1-5; D gene ambiguous. The V and J ends lost 2 bases and 0 bases respectively, with 8 bases between them. The CDR3 is 15 amino acids. Germline loops: CDR1 MNHEY, CDR2 SMNVEV (reference sequence). The CDR3 DNA reads as TGTGCCAGCAGTTTAACACCTAATAGCAATCAGCCCCAGCATTTT. Protein product: CASSLTPNSNQPQHF.

This clone was found many times. The chain links TRBV11-2 to TRBJ1-2; D uncertain. V lost 5 bases and J 5 bases, leaving 15 bases between the germline ends. Looked up from germline, CDR1 is SGHAT and CDR2 is FQNNGV. The CDR3 runs 14 residues. This CDR3 reads CASSPYRFGYGYTF. CDR3 DNA sequence: TGTGCCAGCAGCCCGTATAGGTTTGGGTATGGCTACACCTTC.

The chain employs TRBV6-4 and TRBJ2-1; 8 bases match TRBD2. Unmatched junction bases numbered 3, after V lost 3 bases and J lost 5 bases. Germline V gene lookup returns CDR1 MRHNA and CDR2 SNTAGT. This CDR3 has 14 residues. The chain's CDR3 is CASSESSGHNEQFF. The CDR3 nucleotides are TGTGCCAGCAGTGAGTCTAGCGGGCACAATGAGCAGTTCTTC.

This clone was found a few times. The genes are TRBV24-1 and TRBJ1-5; no reliable D call. CDR3 length: 15 residues. Deletions cut 4 bases from V and 2 bases from J, with 11 bases between. Germline loops: CDR1 KGHDR, CDR2 SFDVKD. The CDR3 sequence: CATSDGYKGNQPQHF. Here the CDR3 DNA reads TGTGCCACCAGTGACGGGTACAAGGGCAATCAGCCCCAGCATTTT.

At least ten counts were recorded for this clone. Distinct nucleotide sequences in the sample also encode this CDR3. The J gene is TRBJ1-2, the V gene TRBV20-1; possibly TRBD1 for D (5 bases). There are 21 residues in the CDR3. V dropped 0 bases and J dropped 4 bases, with 33 bases sitting between them. Germline V lookup: CDR1 DFQATT, CDR2 SNEGSKA (reference sequence). The CDR3: CSARDSFFRLVGGGDLYGYTF. CDR3 nucleotide sequence: TGCAGTGCTAGAGATTCGTTTTTTCGGCTGGTAGGCGGGGGAGACCTCTATGGCTACACCTTC.

Details on this clone: The sample has other DNA sequences that encode this CDR3 too. The chain links TRBV4-2 to TRBJ2-2, with D tentatively TRBD1 (6 bases). Germline CDR1 and CDR2: LGHNA and YNFKEQ. The V and J ends lost 1 base and 8 bases respectively, with 11 bases between them. The CDR3 has 14 residues. CDR3 bases: TGTGCCAGCAGCCAAGCCAGGGGCGATGGGGAGCTGTTTTTT. As protein: CASSQARGDGELFF.

This clone appeared many times. The chain couples TRBV15 to TRBJ2-1; 9 nucleotides line up with TRBD2. Germline V CDR1 and CDR2: LNHNV, YYDKDF (reference sequence). The CDR3 runs 16 residues. V shed 4 bases, J shed 0 bases, and the junction held 4 bases outside the gene matches. CDR3 sequence: CATSTTSGLSYNEQFF. In nucleotides, the CDR3 is TGTGCCACCAGCACAACTAGCGGGCTCTCCTACAATGAGCAGTTCTTC.

This clone has just a few counts. The genes are TRBV20-1 and TRBJ1-1; D is ambiguous. Trimming took 0 bases from V and 1 from J, leaving 12 bases between them. The length of the CDR3 is 15 residues. CDR1 and CDR2 (germline): DFQATT, SNEGSKA (reference sequence). The chain's CDR3 is CSARDPADRNTEAFF. As DNA, the CDR3 is TGCAGTGCTAGAGATCCGGCAGATAGGAACACTGAAGCTTTCTTT.

This clone is medium-sized. The V and J genes are TRBV27 and TRBJ2-7; 9 nucleotides agree with TRBD2. Germline trimming cut 2 bases from V and 1 base from J; bases unmatched to any gene: 0. CDR1 is MNHEY and CDR2 is SMNVEV in the germline V gene (reference sequence). This CDR3 has 14 amino acids. DNA of the CDR3: TGTGCCAGCAGTTTAAGCGGGGGGTCCTACGAGCAGTACTTC. Translating gives CASSLSGGSYEQYF.

The chain combines TRBV27 with TRBJ2-7; tentative D call: TRBD1 (6 bases). CDR1 and CDR2 from the germline V gene are MNHEY and SMNVEV (reference sequence). V lost 5 bases to trimming and J lost 0 bases, with 14 bases between them. CDR3 length: 15 residues. CDR3 sequence: CASSPVQGNSYEQYF. In nucleotides, the CDR3 is TGTGCCAGCAGTCCCGTGCAGGGGAACTCCTACGAGCAGTACTTC.

The rearrangement uses TRBV6-1 and TRBJ2-7; D unclear. The CDR3 totals 12 residues. Germline assignment: CDR1 MNHNS and CDR2 SASEGT. The germline V and J ends were trimmed by 4 bases and 3 bases, with 7 bases remaining between them. The CDR3 region is CASSGSIYEQYF. The CDR3 coding sequence is TGTGCCAGCAGTGGATCCATCTACGAGCAGTACTTC.

This clone has ten or more counts. V usage is TRBV12-3 or TRBV12-4 and J usage is TRBJ1-4; D gene uncertain. The CDR3 contains 14 residues. Trimming cost V 3 bases and J 8 bases, with 13 bases left between them. CDR3 in DNA: TGTGCCAGCAGTTTTCAGCGCCCTAGGGAAAAACTGTTTTTT. It translates to CASSFQRPREKLFF.

The V gene is TRBV11-2, the J gene TRBJ2-7; tentatively, D is TRBD1 or TRBD2 (6 bases each). The CDR3 spans 17 residues. The V end was cut by 2 bases, the J end by 3 bases, with 20 bases between. Germline loops: CDR1 SGHAT, CDR2 FQNNGV. The CDR3: CASSLKGGSVTHYEQYF. The DNA of the CDR3 is TGTGCCAGCAGCTTAAAGGGGGGAAGCGTGACACACTACGAGCAGTACTTC. The complete variable domain, with remaining parts taken from reference TRBV11-2 and TRBJ2-7, reads EAGVAQSPRYKIIEKRQSVAFWCNPISGHATLYWYQQILGQGPKLLIQFQNNGVVDDSQLPKDRFSAERLKGVDSTLKIQPAKLEDSAVYLCASSLKGGSVTHYEQYFGPGTRLTVT.

This clone has at least ten counts. The CDR3 DNA follows: TGTGCCACCAGCAGAGAAAGGAGGAACACTGAAGCTTTCTTT. Amino acid sequence: CATSRERRNTEAFF. The rearrangement joins TRBV15 to TRBJ1-1; D is uncertain. Germline assignment: CDR1 LNHNV and CDR2 YYDKDF (reference sequence). There are 14 residues in the CDR3. The V end lost 0 bases, the J end lost 1 base, and 6 bases lay between the germline ends.

The J gene is TRBJ1-3, the V gene TRBV7-8; 9 bases are shared with TRBD1. The V segment lost 5 bases and the J segment 5 bases; nucleotides outside the gene matches: 4. Germline V gives CDR1 SGHVS, CDR2 FQNEAQ. The CDR3 has 14 amino acids. CDR3 region: CASSPGQGRNTIYF. DNA of the CDR3: TGTGCCAGCAGCCCAGGACAGGGGCGAAACACCATATATTTT.

This clone ranks as medium-sized. The gene calls are TRBV28 and TRBJ1-5; D unresolved. CDR1 is MDHEN and CDR2 is SYDVKM in the germline V gene. The CDR3 has 12 residues. Trimming stripped 2 bases from V and 7 bases from J, with 6 bases between. The CDR3 here is CASSLTKQPQHF. The CDR3 DNA reads TGTGCCAGCAGTTTAACCAAACAGCCCCAGCATTTT.